The TCR beta chain under discussion was sequenced for a study of blood T cell repertoires in COVID-19. TCRdb's table, derived via immunoSEQ multiplex PCR, lists solely in-frame clones and lacks some. The sample lists a few hundred thousand clones, around nine tenths occurring once. The specimen sequenced was PBMCs or T cells enriched from blood (not recorded which). The clonotype was recovered from a woman aged 40-49 years who had recovered from COVID-19.

The CDR3 DNA reads as TGTGCCAGCAGCTTAGGGTCGACAGGGGGCATCCCTGAAGCTTTCTTT. Its translation is CASSLGSTGGIPEAFF. The chain employs TRBV11-2 and TRBJ1-1; 10 bases map to TRBD1. V was clipped by 1 base and J by 6 bases; unmatched bases: 8. The CDR3 is 16 amino acids. Germline CDR1 reads SGHAT; CDR2 reads FQNNGV.